This T cell receptor (beta chain) was sequenced in a study of shared clonotypes between healthy human individuals (dated by TCRdb to 2020 to 2021). With regard to the full study: A couple of women and three men aged 18 to 49 years were included in the cohort. Between about 0.9 and 8.9 billion PBMCs per donor were obtained by leukapheresis. To increase sequencing depth and limit assay-specific biases, different laboratories used diverse techniques to prepare libraries and sequence TCR repertoires. Blood TCR repertoires of a handful of healthy adults were deeply sequenced to estimate repertoire size and the extent of clonotype sharing between individuals. For each donor, three plates each were used for CD4 naive and CD4 memory, two plates were used for CD8 naive, and one plate was used for CD8 memory.

Details on this clone: The clone's antigen remains unknown. No much larger clone exists at a distance of one base, and base qualities are not known.

What the research found in general, with its limitations: The genetic and exposure-history diversity represented was limited by the small number of donors. Sharing across several donors was observed for around 5% of naive CD4, under 4% of naive CD8, 2% to 2.5% of memory CD4, and around 0.4% of memory CD8 clonotypes. Sampling was limited to blood, and TCR repertoires in tissue likely differ from TCR repertoires in blood. Naive subsets generally had larger estimated clonotype richness than memory subsets. Even with the large sequencing depth, rarefaction of the sorted-subset datasets indicated that sequencing was incomplete. Pairwise subsampling indicated that sequencing depth was expected to affect the degree of clonotype sharing among donors. Compared with non-shared clonotypes, clonotypes shared by all four sorted-subset donors had higher generation probabilities.

Using the deep immunoSEQ assay, multiplex PCR amplified TCR CDR3 regions from genomic DNA. Extracted genomic DNA from each cell subset was spread evenly across all wells of several immunoSEQ 96-well plates, with each plate serving as a replicate. For sorted subsets, approximately 200 ng of genomic DNA, equivalent to about 30,000 T cell genomes, went into each replicate PCR. The purified libraries were quantified using a Qubit 3.0 fluorometer, sized with a Bioanalyzer 2100, and then quantified again using the KAPA Library Quantification kit. Each immunoSEQ 96-well plate was sequenced on its own single-read 150-cycle Illumina NextSeq 550 flow cell. The paper's data handling went like this. Because the immunoSEQ output held only junctional sequences and lacked quality scores, the filtering could not match the filtering applied to full-length reads. To assign V/J genes and CDR3, sequences were annotated against IMGT germline references using PyIR, a Python wrapper for IgBLAST v1.9. Reads were filtered out if the reads had weak V/J assignments (E-value above 1e-6), no CDR3, stop codons, out-of-frame junctions, or ambiguous translated residues. A V3J clonotype was defined by an identical inferred V gene, J gene, and CDR3 amino acid sequence. The percentage overlap between two repertoires was calculated by dividing the number of shared unique clonotypes by the size of the smaller repertoire. Repertoire richness was assessed with RTK rarefaction, the Chao1 estimator, and Recon v2.1 estimates of unobserved clonotypes. Generation probabilities were computed with OLGA for all TCRbeta clonotypes obtained by the gDNA method from a few donors. The immuneACCESS repertoire file appears here via TCRdb, limited to in-frame rearrangements. These files lack a portion of the clones; in checked studies, under half of the deficit traces to unresolved V genes, and the cause of the others is not known. V and J calls and clone size follow that table, whereas D and trimming were derived from the DNA. For this sample there are about 2.3 million clones; 85% to 95% appear just once. Clones ranked in the top ten supply 0.3% to 0.4% of the sample.

Donors were healthy HIV-negative adults with no recently reported acute infections or vaccinations. Every donor was a Caucasian adult living in Nashville, Tennessee, USA. CD4+ T cells were enriched through magnetic negative selection, after which naive cells were positively selected on CD45RA and the remaining negative fraction served as the memory subset. Blood was collected by leukapheresis, and PBMCs were isolated by Ficoll-Histopaque density gradient centrifugation and then cryopreserved in liquid nitrogen vapor phase. Analytical flow cytometry was used to check the purity and quantity of each magnetically sorted T cell population. Genomic DNA was isolated from every sorted fraction and measured by UV absorbance on a Nanodrop 2000c. According to the germline V gene, CDR1 reads MGHDK and CDR2 reads SYGVNS. V is shortened by 5 bases, J by 0 bases, and the region joining them spans 19 bases. Its CDR3 holds 17 amino acids, cysteine through phenylalanine. Here the CDR3 DNA is all that survives: 51 bases in frame from base 1.

The receptor's source is a man between 18 and 35 years old in good health. Some clones in this sample may be carry-over from other donors' samples. The sequence is built from TRBV25-1 and TRBJ1-2, with a weak D call of TRBD1 (5 bases match). Material for sequencing was naive CD4+ T cells from PBMCs. This sample's cell subset or site label indicates: CD45RA+ positively selected. At the DNA level, the sequence is TGTGCCAGCAGTAAAGGGACGGGGATTCACACTAACTATGGCTACACCTTC. This sequence encodes CASSKGTGIHTNYGYTF.